The entry that follows covers one T cell receptor (beta chain) sequence. Antigen: not known. This sample is drawn from a study of Ad26.COV2.S vaccination and SARS-CoV-2 variants. Study-level results: Possibly, TCR breadth and depth analyses underestimated total T cell responses. Spike-specific TCR breadth ran higher among vaccine recipients than placebo recipients. Considerable breadth of spike-specific CD8+ and CD4+ T cell responses has reportedly been documented following vaccination. Similar non-spike TCR breadth was seen in vaccine and placebo recipients.

Assay: immunoSEQ multiplex PCR; the TCRdb copy retains only in-frame clones and omits some. This sample has 180,000 or so clones; approximately 88% occur once, and the top ten carry 5.5% to 6%. Specimen: peripheral blood, collected after recovery from COVID-19. The clonotype was recovered from a human donor who had recovered from COVID-19.

DNA for the CDR3: TGTGCCAGCAGTTTCGTCGGGGGACAGAGTAATTCACCCCTCCACTTT. Translating gives CASSFVGGQSNSPLHF. V gene TRBV27 combines with J gene TRBJ1-6; 7 bases agree with TRBD1. Germline CDR1 is MNHEY and CDR2 is SMNVEV (reference sequence). This CDR3 spans 16 amino acids. With 3 bases clipped from V and 6 bases from J, the junction kept 8 bases outside the gene matches.